This T cell receptor beta chain was sequenced in a study of blood T cell repertoires in COVID-19. Overall study: The origin of the acute and convalescent COVID-19 samples was the United States, Italy and Spain. In each case, the material was cDNA or gDNA derived from T cells, B-cell-depleted T cells, or PBMCs.

In the original workflow: How many nucleated cells were present was estimated from reference gene primer amplification. Libraries were prepared by immunoSEQ multiplex PCR; TCRdb keeps only in-frame clonotypes and omits some of them. That table gives V, J and clone size, and the DNA gave D and trimming. The data show around 170,000 clones, 80% to 85% seen once. The clonotype was recovered from a woman between 40 and 50 years old with acute or convalescent COVID-19. Sequenced sample: peripheral blood.

CDR3 region: CASSLEASRSYEQYF. The CDR3 region has the DNA TGCGCCAGCAGCTTGGAAGCCTCCCGTTCCTACGAGCAGTACTTC. J is TRBJ2-7 and V is TRBV5-1, with D hard to call. The germline V gene encodes CDR1 SGHRS and CDR2 YFSETQ. The CDR3 has 15 residues. Trimming shortened V by 0 bases and J by 1 base, and 11 bases separated the two germline ends.